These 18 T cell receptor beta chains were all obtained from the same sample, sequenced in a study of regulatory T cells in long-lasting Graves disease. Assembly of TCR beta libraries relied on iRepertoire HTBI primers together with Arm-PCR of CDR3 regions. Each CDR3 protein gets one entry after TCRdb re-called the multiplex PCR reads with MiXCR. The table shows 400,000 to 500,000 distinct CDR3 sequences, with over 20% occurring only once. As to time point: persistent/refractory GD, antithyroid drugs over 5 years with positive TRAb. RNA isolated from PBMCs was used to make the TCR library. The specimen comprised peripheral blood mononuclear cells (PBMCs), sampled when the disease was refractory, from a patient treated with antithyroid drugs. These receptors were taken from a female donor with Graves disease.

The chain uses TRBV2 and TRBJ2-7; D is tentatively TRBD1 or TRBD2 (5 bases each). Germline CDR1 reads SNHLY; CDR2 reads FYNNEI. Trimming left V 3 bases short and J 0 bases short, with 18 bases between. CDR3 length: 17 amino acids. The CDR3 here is CASSDSSGTISSYEQYF. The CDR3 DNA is TGTGCCAGCAGTGATTCGTCCGGGACCATCAGCTCCTACGAGCAGTACTTC.

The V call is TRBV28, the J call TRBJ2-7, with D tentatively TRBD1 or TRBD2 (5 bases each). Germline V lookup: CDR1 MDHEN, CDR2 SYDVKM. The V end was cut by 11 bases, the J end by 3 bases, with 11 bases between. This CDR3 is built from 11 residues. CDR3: CASGHYYEQYF. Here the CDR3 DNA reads TGTGCCTCGGGGCACTACTACGAGCAGTACTTC.

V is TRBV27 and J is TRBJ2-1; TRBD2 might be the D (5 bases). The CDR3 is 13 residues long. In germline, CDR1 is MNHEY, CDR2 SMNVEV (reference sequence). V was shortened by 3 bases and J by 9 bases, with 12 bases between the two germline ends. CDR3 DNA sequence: TGTGCCAGCAGTTTCACCTCTCGGGGTGAGCAGTTCTTC. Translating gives CASSFTSRGEQFF.

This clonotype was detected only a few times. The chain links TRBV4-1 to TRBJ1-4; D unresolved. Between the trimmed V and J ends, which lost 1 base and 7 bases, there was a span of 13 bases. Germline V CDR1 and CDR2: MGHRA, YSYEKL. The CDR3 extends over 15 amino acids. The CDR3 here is CASSQAVGLSEKLFF. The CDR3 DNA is TGCGCCAGCAGCCAAGCCGTTGGGTTAAGTGAAAAACTGTTTTTT.

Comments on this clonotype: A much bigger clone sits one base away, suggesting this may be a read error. In DNA, the CDR3 is TGTGCCAGCAGATCGGGGTTGTCCTACACTGAAGCTTCCTTT. It specifies CASRSGLSYTEASF. V is TRBV28 and J is TRBJ1-1; no clear D. The CDR3 has 14 residues. The germline V gene has CDR1 MDHEN and CDR2 SYDVKM.

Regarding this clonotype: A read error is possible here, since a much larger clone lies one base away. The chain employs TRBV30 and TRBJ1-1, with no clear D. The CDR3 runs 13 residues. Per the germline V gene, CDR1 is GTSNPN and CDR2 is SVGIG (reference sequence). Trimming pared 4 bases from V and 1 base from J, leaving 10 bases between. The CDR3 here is CAWIVRENTEAFF. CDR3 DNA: TGTGCCTGGATTGTACGGGAGAACACTGAAGCTTTCTTT.

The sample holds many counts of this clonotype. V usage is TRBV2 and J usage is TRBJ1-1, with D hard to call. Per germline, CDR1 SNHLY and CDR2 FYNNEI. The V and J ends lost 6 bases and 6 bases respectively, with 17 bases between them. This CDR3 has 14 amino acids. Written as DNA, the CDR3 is TGTGCCAGCAGCTCGGGAGCCTGGAATCCTGAAGCTTTCTTT. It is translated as CASSSGAWNPEAFF.

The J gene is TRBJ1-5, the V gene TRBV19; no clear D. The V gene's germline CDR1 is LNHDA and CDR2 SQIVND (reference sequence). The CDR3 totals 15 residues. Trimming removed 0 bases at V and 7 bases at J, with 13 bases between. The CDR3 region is CASSIEKGREQPQHF. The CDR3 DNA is TGTGCCAGTAGTATAGAAAAGGGCCGCGAACAGCCCCAGCATTTT.

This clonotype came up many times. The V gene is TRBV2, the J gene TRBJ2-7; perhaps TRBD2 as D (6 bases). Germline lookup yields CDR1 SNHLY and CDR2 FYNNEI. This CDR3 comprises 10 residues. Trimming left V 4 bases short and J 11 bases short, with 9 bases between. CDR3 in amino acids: CASSGGEEYF. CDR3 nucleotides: TGTGCCAGCAGTGGGGGGGAGGAGTACTTC. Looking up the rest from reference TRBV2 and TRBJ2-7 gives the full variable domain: EPEVTQTPSHQVTQMGQEVILRCVPISNHLYFYWYRQILGQKVEFLVSFYNNEISEKSEIFDDQFSVERPDGSNFTLKIRSTKLEDSAMYFCASSGGEEYFGPGTRLTVT.

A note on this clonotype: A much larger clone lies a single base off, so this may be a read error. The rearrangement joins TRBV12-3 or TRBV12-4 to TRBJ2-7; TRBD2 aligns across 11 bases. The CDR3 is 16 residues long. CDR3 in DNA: TGTTCCAGCAGAGTTACGTCCGGGACTAGCGGCTACGAGCAGTACTTC. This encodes CSSRVTSGTSGYEQYF.

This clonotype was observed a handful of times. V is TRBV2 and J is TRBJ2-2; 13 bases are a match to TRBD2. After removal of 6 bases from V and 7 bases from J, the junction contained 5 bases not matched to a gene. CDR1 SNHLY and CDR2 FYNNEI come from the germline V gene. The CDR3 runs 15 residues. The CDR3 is CASRGTSGKVGELFF. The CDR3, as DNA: TGTGCCAGCAGGGGGACTAGCGGGAAAGTCGGGGAGCTGTTTTTT.

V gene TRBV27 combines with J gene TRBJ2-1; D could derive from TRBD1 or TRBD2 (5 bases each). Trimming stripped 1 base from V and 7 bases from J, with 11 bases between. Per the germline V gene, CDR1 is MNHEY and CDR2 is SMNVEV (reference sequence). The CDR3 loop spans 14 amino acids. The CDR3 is CASSLWGSMNEQFF. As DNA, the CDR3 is TGTGCCAGCAGTTTATGGGGGAGCATGAATGAGCAGTTCTTC.

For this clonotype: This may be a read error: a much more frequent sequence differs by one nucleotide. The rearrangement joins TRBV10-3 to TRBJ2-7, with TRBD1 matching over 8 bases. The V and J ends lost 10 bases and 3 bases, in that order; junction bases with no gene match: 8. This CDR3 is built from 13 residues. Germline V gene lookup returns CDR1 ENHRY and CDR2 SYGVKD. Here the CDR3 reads CATFSTGDYEQYF. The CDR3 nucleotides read TGTGCCACCTTCTCGACAGGGGACTACGAGCAGTACTTC.

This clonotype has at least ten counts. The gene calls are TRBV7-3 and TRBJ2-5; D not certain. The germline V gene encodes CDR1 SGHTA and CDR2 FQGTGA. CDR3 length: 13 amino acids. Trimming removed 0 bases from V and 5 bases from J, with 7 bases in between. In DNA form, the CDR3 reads TGTGCCAGCAGCTTAACCGTCCAGGAGACCCAGTACTTC. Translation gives CASSLTVQETQYF.

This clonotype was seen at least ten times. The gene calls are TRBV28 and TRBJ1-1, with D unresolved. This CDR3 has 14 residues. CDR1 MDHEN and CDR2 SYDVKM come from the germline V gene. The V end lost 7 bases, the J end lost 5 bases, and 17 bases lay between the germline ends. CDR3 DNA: TGTGCCAGCATCCACGGTAGTTTGGAGACTGAAGCTTTCTTT. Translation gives CASIHGSLETEAFF.

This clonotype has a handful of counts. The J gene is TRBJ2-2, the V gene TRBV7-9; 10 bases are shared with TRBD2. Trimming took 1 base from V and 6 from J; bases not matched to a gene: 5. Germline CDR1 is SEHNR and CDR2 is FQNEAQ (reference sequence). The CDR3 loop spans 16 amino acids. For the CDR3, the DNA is TGTGCCAGCAGCTTAGATCTAGCGGGAGCATCCGGGGAGCTGTTTTTT. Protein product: CASSLDLAGASGELFF.

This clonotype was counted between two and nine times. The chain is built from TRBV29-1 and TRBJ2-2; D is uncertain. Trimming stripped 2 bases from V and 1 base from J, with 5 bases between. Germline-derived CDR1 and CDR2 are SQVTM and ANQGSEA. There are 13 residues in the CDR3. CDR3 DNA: TGCAGCGTTGAACGTCAGAACACCGGGGAGCTGTTTTTT. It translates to CSVERQNTGELFF.

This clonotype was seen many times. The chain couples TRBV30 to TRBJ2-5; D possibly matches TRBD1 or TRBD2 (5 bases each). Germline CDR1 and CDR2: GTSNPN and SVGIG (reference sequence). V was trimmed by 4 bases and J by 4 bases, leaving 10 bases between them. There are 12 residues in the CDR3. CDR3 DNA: TGTGCCTGGAAACAGGACTCAGAGACCCAGTACTTC. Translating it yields CAWKQDSETQYF.